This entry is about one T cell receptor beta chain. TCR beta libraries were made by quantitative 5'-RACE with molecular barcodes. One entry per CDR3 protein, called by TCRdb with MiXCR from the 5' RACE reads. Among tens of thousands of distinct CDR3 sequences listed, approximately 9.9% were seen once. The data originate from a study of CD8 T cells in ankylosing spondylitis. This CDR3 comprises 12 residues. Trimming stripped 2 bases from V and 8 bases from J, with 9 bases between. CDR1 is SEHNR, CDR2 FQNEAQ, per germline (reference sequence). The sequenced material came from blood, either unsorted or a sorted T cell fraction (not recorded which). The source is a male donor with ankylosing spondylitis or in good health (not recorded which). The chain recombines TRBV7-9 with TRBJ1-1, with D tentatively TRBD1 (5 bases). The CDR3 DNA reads TGTGCCAGCAGCTTAAGGGACGACGAAGCTTTCTTT. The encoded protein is CASSLRDDEAFF.